Listed below are T cell receptor beta chains from one sample, sequenced in a study of control samples from healthy donors and cancer patients. The repertoire was sequenced with immunoSEQ multiplex PCR; TCRdb's copy has only in-frame clones and lacks some. The sample yields about 28,000 clones, roughly 91% seen once. The sample was PBMCs. These receptors came from a man aged 45-65 years with lung cancer. The CDR3 runs from the conserved cysteine through the conserved F or W.

cdr3_length v_call cdr3_aa
15 TRBV14 CASSQVAGADTEAFF
14 TRBV18 CASSPPTQTNEQFF
12 TRBV12-3/TRBV12-4 CAGSSEAGRLFF
14 TRBV19 CASSTLDRHQPQHF
17 TRBV5-6 CASSFVPAGSPHNEQFF
16 TRBV4-2 CASSPITATDHNEQFF
13 TRBV5-1 CASSFEPGTEAFF
17 TRBV7-3 CASSLTGGEASGNTIYF
14 TRBV6-5 CASSGGTGTTEAFF
15 TRBV7-2 CASSLDRATNEKLFF
16 TRBV5-4 CASSLAPTGLQETQYF
15 TRBV10-1 CASSESNGPGEKLFF
14 TRBV12-5 CASGLVPNNQPQHF
14 TRBV5-8 CASSRREGGTEAFF
13 TRBV28 CASSLRGAYGYTF
17 TRBV11-2 CASSPVYQGLGDYGYTF
13 TRBV7-9 CASSSQGMTEAFF
14 TRBV2 CASSPGAGSTEAFF
13 TRBV30 CAWRVTGYYGYTF
14 TRBV5-5 CASSPIREGTEQFF
12 TRBV2 CATSGTRVEAFF
13 TRBV12-3/TRBV12-4 CASSSRGSGEQYF
16 TRBV9 CASSLGPGGDADTQYF
14 TRBV9 CASSPTGWDETQYF
14 TRBV9 CASSPRTDSYEQYF
16 TRBV7-2 CASSPYGGKKWDTQYF
16 TRBV5-1 CASSLGQGGTNEKLFF
13 TRBV6-6 CASSYGQGSEQYF
13 TRBV3-1/TRBV3-2 CASSQGSGNTIYF
13 TRBV12-3/TRBV12-4 CASTFGGGEKLFF
17 TRBV7-8 CASSPLRAVTNTGELFF
15 TRBV10-3 CAISVTRHSYNEQFF
13 TRBV5-6 CASSPGEDYGYTF
15 TRBV6-1 CASSEAVGARETQYF
15 TRBV5-4 CASSLPSGGTNEQFF
16 TRBV9 CASSATGFGSTDTQYF
16 TRBV7-2 CASSLGSLATNEKLFF
14 TRBV5-1 CASSLFQGSYEQYF
13 TRBV6-2/TRBV6-3 CASSFTGNQPQHF
13 TRBV5-6 CASSRDPDGEQFF
13 TRBV6-2/TRBV6-3 CASSLDRAREQFF